The clone carrying this T cell receptor (beta chain) was seen a handful of times. The antigen is unknown. The data were obtained in a study of response to subunit inactivated influenza vaccine. TCRdb ran MiXCR on the RT-PCR reads and lists one entry per CDR3 protein. Among hundreds of thousands of distinct CDR3 sequences listed, about 7.6% were seen once. Points from the study as a whole: Researchers suggested that each seasonal influenza vaccination recruits few new T cells.

CDR1 LGHNA and CDR2 YNFKEQ come from the germline V gene. The length of the CDR3 is 17 residues. Trimming left V 1 base short and J 1 base short, with 17 bases between. The material sequenced was PBMCs from blood, taken less than 30 months after vaccination. The chain employs TRBV4-2 and TRBJ2-7; D is undetermined. This TCR came from a man between 50 and 70 years old who received an inactivated influenza vaccine. The DNA for the CDR3 is TGTGCCAGCAGCCAAGTTATGTTGGCAGGCGAGTCCTACGAGCAGTACTTC. This translates into CASSQVMLAGESYEQYF.